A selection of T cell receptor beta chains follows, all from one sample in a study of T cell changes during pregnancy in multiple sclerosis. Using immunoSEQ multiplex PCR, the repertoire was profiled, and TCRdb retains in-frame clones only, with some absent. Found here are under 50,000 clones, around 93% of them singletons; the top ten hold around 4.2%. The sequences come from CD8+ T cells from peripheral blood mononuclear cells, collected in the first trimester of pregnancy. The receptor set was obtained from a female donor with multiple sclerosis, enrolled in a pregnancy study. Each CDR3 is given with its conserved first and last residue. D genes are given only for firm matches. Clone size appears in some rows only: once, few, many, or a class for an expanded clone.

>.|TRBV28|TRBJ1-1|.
CASSFWANTEAFF
TGTGCCAGCAGTTTCTGGGCGAACACTGAAGCTTTCTTT
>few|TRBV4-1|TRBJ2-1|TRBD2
CASSQRAGTSGDEQFF
TGCGCCAGCAGCCAGAGAGCCGGGACTAGCGGGGACGAGCAGTTCTTC
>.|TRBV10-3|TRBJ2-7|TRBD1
CAISDRQGYEQYF
TGTGCCATCAGTGATCGACAGGGCTACGAGCAGTACTTC
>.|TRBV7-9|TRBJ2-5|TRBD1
CASSPPAVTGGLQETQYF
TGTGCCAGCAGCCCCCCCGCGGTGACAGGGGGGCTCCAAGAGACCCAGTACTTC
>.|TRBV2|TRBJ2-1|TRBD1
CASNVFFGQGAGNEQFF
TGTGCCAGCAACGTATTCTTCGGACAGGGGGCGGGCAATGAGCAGTTCTTC
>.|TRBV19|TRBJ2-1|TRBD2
CASSIVPSTSGGAYEQFF
TGTGCCAGTAGTATAGTCCCCTCGACTAGCGGGGGGGCCTATGAGCAGTTCTTC
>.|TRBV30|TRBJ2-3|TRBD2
CAWTGGLGTDTQYF
TGTGCCTGGACGGGGGGGTTAGGGACAGATACGCAGTATTTT
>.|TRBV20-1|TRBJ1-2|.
CSARKSYGYTF
TGCAGTGCTAGAAAGAGCTATGGCTACACCTTC
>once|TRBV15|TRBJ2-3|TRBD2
CATSSTLAGDITDTQYF
TGTGCCACCAGCAGTACTCTAGCGGGGGATATAACAGATACGCAGTATTTT
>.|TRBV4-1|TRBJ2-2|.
CASSQEYGELFF
TGCGCCAGCAGCCAAGAGTACGGGGAGCTGTTTTTT
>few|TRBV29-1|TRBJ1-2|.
CSVVGRDGYTF
TGCAGCGTTGTTGGCAGGGATGGCTACACCTTC
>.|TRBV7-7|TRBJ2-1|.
CASSLVIGTPINEQFF
TGTGCCAGCAGCTTAGTTATAGGGACACCTATCAATGAGCAGTTCTTC